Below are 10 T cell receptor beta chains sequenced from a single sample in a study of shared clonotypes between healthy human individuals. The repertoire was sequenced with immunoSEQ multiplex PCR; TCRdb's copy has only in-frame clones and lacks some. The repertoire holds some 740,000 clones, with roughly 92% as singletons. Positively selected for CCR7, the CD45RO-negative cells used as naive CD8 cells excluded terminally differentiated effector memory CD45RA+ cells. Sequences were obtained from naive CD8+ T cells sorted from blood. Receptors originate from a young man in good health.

Here the CDR3 DNA reads TGTGCCAGCAGCTTAGTGTCGGCGAGAGCGCAGTATTTT. Its translation is CASSLVSARAQYF. J is TRBJ2-3 and V is TRBV7-8; D ambiguous. The CDR3 runs to 13 residues. V lost 1 base and J lost 10, with 12 bases in between. Germline V gene data show CDR1 as SGHVS and CDR2 as FQNEAQ. Full variable domain (missing parts from reference TRBV7-8 and TRBJ2-3): GAGVSQSPRYKVAKRGQDVALRCDPISGHVSLFWYQQALGQGPEFLTYFQNEAQLDKSGLPSDRFFAERPEGSVSTLKIQRTQQEDSAVYLCASSLVSARAQYFGPGTRLTVL.

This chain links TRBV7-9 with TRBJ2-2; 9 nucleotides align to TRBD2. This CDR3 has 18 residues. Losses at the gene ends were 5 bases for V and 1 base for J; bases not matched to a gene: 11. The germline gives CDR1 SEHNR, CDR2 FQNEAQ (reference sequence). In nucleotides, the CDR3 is TGTGCCAGCAGCCCCCGGGCGGGGGGGCCGGTGAACACCGGGGAGCTGTTTTTT. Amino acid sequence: CASSPRAGGPVNTGELFF.

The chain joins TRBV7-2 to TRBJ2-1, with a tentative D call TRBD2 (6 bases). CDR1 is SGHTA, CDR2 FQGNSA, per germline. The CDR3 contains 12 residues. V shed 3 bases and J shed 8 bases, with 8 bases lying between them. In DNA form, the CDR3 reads TGTGCCAGCAGCTTTTCTAGCGATGAGCAGTTCTTC. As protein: CASSFSSDEQFF.

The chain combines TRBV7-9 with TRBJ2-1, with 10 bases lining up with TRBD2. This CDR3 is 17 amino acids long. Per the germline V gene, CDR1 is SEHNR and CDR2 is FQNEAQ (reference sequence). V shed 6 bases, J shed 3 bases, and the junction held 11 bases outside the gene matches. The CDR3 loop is CASSSSQAGGNYNEQFF. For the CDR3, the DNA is TGTGCCAGCAGTTCCAGTCAAGCGGGAGGGAACTACAATGAGCAGTTCTTC.

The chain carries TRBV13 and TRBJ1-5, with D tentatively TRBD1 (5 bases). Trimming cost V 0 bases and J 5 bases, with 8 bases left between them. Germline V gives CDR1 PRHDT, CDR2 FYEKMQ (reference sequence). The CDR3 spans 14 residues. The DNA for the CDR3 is TGTGCCAGCAGCTTAGGGGACACTTATCAGCCCCAGCATTTT. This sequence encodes CASSLGDTYQPQHF.

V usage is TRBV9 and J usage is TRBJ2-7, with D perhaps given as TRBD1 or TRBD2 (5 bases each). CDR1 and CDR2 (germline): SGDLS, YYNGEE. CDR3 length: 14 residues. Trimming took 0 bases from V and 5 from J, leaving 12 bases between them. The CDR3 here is CASSVAGGRNEQYF. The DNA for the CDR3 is TGTGCCAGCAGCGTAGCTGGGGGAAGGAACGAGCAGTACTTC.

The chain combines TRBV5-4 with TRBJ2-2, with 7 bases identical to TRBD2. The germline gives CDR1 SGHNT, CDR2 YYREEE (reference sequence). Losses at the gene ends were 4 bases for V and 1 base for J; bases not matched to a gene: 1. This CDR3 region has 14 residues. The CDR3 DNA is TGTGCCAGCAGCCCGGGGGGGAACACCGGGGAGCTGTTTTTT. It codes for CASSPGGNTGELFF.

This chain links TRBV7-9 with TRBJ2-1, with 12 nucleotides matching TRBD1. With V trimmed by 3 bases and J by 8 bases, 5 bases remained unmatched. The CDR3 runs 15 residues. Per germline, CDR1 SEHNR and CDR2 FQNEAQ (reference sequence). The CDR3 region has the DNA TGTGCCAGCAGCTTTTTGGGACAGGGGGCAGATGAGCAGTTCTTC. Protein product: CASSFLGQGADEQFF.

The CDR3 DNA reads as TGTGCCAGCAGCGTAGGGGGACTAGCGGGAGGAGAGACCCAGTACTTC. It specifies CASSVGGLAGGETQYF. This chain links TRBV9 with TRBJ2-5; 15 nucleotides line up with TRBD2. The CDR3 covers 16 residues. V shed 0 bases and J 4 bases; nucleotides not matched to a gene: 1. The germline CDR1 and CDR2 sequences are SGDLS and YYNGEE.

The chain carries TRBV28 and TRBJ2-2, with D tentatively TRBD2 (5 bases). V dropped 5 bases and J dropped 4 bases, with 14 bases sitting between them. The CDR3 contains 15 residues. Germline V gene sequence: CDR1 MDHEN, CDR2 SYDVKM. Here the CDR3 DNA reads TGTGCCAGCAGTGCCCGGGGTAGGCTCACCGGGGAGCTGTTTTTT. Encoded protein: CASSARGRLTGELFF.